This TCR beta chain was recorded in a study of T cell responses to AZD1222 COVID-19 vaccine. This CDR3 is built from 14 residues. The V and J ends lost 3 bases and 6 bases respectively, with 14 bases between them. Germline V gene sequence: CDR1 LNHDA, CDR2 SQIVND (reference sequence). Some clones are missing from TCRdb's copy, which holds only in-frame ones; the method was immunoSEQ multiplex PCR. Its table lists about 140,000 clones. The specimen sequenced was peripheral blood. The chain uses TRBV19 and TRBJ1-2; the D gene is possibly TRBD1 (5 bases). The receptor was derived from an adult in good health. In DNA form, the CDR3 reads TGTGCCAGTAGTATGTACGGGGGGAACGATGGCTACACCTTC. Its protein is CASSMYGGNDGYTF.